The clone carrying this TCR beta chain was seen a handful of times. The antigen is undetermined. The CDR3 runs to 15 residues. V gave up 8 bases and J gave up 2 bases; unmatched junction bases: 10. Germline lookup yields CDR1 MNHEY and CDR2 SVGAGI. Each TCR cDNA molecule carried a unique molecular identifier. Via MiXCR, TCRdb re-called the 5' RACE reads, giving one row per CDR3 protein. This table has 40,000 to 45,000 distinct CDR3 sequences, 12% to 15% appearing once. This sample is drawn from a study of spatial heterogeneity in lung cancer. The overall study: A consistent excess of beta-chain over alpha-chain sequences was detected.

General study findings and limits: At resection, ubiquitous expanded tumor TCRs appeared in blood more than at follow-up.

Time point noted: sample taken at primary tumor resection. Unsorted whole RNA samples from tumor, nontumor lung or frozen PBMC were sequenced. J is TRBJ1-2 and V is TRBV6-5; 8 bases align to TRBD1. The specimen comprised PBMCs, sampled at surgery. The receptor's source is a male donor with early-stage non-small cell lung cancer. CDR3 sequence: CASRDRMVPNYGYTF. The CDR3 DNA is TGTGCCAGCCGGGACAGGATGGTCCCAAACTATGGCTACACCTTC.